A selection of T cell receptor beta chains follows, all from one sample in a study of CD8 T cells in ankylosing spondylitis. TCRdb reprocessed the 5' RACE reads with MiXCR, giving one entry per CDR3 protein. The repertoire includes approximately 100,000 distinct CDR3 sequences, roughly 8.3% of them detected once, and 8.5% to 10% sits in the top ten. The sample was blood, either unsorted or a sorted T cell fraction (not recorded which). These receptors were obtained from a male donor with ankylosing spondylitis or in good health (not recorded which). The CDR3 runs from the conserved cysteine through the conserved F or W. D genes are given only for firm matches. Only some rows state a clone size, as once, few, many or a class for expanded clones.

>NA|NA|TRBJ2-1|TRBV29-1
CSVARNLGPNEQFF
TGCAGCGTAGCAAGAAATCTCGGACCAAATGAGCAGTTCTTC
>TRBD1|many|TRBJ2-4|TRBV12-3/TRBV12-4
CASSLFPRQGWNIQYF
TGTGCCAGCAGTTTATTTCCGAGACAGGGGTGGAACATTCAGTACTTC
>NA|NA|TRBJ1-1|TRBV7-2
CASSLFLNTEAFF
TGTGCCAGCAGCTTATTCCTGAACACTGAAGCTTTCTTT
>TRBD2|many|TRBJ2-7|TRBV12-3/TRBV12-4
CASSLPGGLYEQYF
TGTGCCAGCAGTTTACCGGGGGGTTTATACGAGCAGTACTTC
>TRBD1|many|TRBJ1-3|TRBV5-1
CASSDRDSGNTIYF
TGCGCCAGCAGCGACAGGGACAGCGGAAACACCATATATTTT
>TRBD2|NA|TRBJ2-3|TRBV5-6
CASSLDTSGGGNTQYF
TGTGCCAGCAGCTTGGATACTAGCGGGGGGGGGAATACGCAGTATTTT
>TRBD1|many|TRBJ2-2|TRBV12-3/TRBV12-4
CASSPPTGIGELFF
TGTGCCAGCAGCCCACCGACAGGGATCGGGGAGCTGTTTTTT
>NA|many|TRBJ2-1|TRBV2
CASSEMDTWNNEQFF
TGTGCCAGCAGTGAAATGGACACCTGGAACAATGAGCAGTTCTTC
>NA|many|TRBJ2-2|TRBV7-9
CASSLPDMVLTGELFF
TGTGCCAGCAGCTTACCGGACATGGTCCTCACCGGGGAGCTGTTTTTT
>NA|NA|TRBJ1-1|TRBV29-1
CSGRGQGTTEAFF
TGCAGCGGACGAGGGCAGGGAACCACTGAAGCTTTCTTT
>TRBD1|many|TRBJ1-5|TRBV12-3/TRBV12-4
CASSSTGNNQPQHF
TGTGCCAGCAGCTCGACAGGGAACAATCAGCCCCAGCATTTT
>TRBD2|few|TRBJ2-1|TRBV7-2
CASSLASGRGMGYNEQFF
TGTGCCAGCAGCTTAGCTAGCGGGAGGGGGATGGGCTACAATGAGCAGTTCTTC
>TRBD1|NA|TRBJ1-2|TRBV4-1
CASSRQGGGYGYTF
TGCGCCAGCAGCCGACAGGGGGGCGGCTATGGCTACACCTTC
>NA|many|TRBJ1-2|TRBV12-3/TRBV12-4
CASSLLARSYGYTF
TGTGCCAGCAGTCTCCTGGCCAGGAGCTATGGCTACACCTTC
>NA|many|TRBJ1-1|TRBV29-1
CSTKRGGNTEAFF
TGCAGCACAAAAAGGGGAGGGAACACTGAAGCTTTCTTT
>NA|many|TRBJ1-1|TRBV5-1
CASRRDVNTEAFF
TGCGCCAGCAGGAGGGATGTGAACACTGAAGCTTTCTTT
>NA|NA|TRBJ2-5|TRBV7-9
CASSFTGEEAQYF
TGTGCCAGCAGCTTCACGGGAGAAGAGGCCCAGTACTTC